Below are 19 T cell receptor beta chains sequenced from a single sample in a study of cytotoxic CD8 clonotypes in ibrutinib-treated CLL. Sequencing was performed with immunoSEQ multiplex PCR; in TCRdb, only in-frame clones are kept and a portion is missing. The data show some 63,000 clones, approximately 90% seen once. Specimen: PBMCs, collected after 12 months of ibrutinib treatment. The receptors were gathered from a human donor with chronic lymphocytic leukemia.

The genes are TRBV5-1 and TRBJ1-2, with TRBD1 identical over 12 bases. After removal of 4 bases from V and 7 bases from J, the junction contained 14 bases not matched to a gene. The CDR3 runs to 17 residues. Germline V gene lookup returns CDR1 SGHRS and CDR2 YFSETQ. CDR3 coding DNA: TGCGCCAGCAGCGTAAGGGACAGGGGGCTGGTATCCTCTGGCTACACCTTC. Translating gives CASSVRDRGLVSSGYTF.

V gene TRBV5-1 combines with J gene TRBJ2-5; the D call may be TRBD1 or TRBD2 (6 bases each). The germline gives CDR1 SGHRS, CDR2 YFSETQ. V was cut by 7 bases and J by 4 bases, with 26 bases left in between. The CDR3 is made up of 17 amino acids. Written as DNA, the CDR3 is TGCGCCAGCTACGGAGGGGGTGGCAGGGGAATCGGAGAGACCCAGTACTTC. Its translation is CASYGGGGRGIGETQYF.

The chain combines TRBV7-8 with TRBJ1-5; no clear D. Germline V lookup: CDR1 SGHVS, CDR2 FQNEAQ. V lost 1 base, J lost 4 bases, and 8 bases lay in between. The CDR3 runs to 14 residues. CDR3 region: CASSLERGNQPQHF. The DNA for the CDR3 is TGTGCCAGCAGCTTAGAGCGCGGGAATCAGCCCCAGCATTTT.

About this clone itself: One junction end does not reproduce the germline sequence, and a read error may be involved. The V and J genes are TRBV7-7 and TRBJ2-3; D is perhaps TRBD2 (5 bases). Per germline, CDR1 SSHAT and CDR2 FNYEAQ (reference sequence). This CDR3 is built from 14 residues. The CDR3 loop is CASSRGKGEGTQYF. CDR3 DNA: TGTGCTAGCAGCCGAGGCAAGGGAGAGGGTACGCAGTATTTT.

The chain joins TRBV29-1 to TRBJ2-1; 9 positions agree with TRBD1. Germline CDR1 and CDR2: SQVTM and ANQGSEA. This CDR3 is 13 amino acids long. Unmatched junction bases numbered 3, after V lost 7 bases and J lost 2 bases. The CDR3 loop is CSGTGGPYNEQFF. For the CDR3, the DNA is TGCAGCGGCACAGGGGGCCCCTACAATGAGCAGTTCTTC.

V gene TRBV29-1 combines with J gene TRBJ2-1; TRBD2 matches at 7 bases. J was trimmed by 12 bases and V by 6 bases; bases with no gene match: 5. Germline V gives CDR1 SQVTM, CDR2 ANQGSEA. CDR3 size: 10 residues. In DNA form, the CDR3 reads TGCAGCGTGCGGGCGGGAGCGCAGTTCTTC. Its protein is CSVRAGAQFF.

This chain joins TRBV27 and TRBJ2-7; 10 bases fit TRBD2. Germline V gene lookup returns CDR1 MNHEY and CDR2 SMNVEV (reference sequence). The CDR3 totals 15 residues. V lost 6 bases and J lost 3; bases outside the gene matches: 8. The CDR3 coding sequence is TGTGCCAGCAGGGTTCCTAGCGGGAGTTTCTACGAGCAGTACTTC. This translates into CASRVPSGSFYEQYF.

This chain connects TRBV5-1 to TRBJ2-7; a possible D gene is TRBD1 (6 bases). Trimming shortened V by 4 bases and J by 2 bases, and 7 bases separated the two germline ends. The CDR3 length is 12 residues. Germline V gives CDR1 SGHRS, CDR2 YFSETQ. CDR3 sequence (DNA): TGCGCCAGCAGCAGGGGGACCTACGAGCAGTACTTC. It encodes CASSRGTYEQYF.

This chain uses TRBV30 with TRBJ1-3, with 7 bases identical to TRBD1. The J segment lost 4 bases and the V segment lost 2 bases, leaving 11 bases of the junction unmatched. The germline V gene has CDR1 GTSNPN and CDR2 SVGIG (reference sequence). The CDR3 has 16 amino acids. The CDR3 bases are TGTGCCTGGAGTATTGGACAGGCCGACGCAGGAAACACCATATATTTT. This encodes CAWSIGQADAGNTIYF.

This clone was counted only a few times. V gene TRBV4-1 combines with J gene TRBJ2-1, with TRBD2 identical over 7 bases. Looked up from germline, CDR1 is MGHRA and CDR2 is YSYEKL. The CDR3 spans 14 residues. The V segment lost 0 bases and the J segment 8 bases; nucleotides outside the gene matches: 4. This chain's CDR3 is CASSQDGRDDEQFF. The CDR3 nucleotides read TGCGCCAGCAGCCAAGATGGGAGGGACGATGAGCAGTTCTTC.

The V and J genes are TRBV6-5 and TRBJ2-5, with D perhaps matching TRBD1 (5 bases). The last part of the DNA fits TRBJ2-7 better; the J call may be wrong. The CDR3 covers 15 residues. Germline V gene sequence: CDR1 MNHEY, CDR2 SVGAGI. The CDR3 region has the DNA TGTGCCACCAACTCCCGATCAGGGAATGCCTACGAGCAGTACTTC. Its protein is CATNSRSGNAYEQYF.

This CDR3 is CAWSAPGQRNTRTDTQYF. The CDR3 DNA follows: TGTGCCTGGAGTGCCCCTGGACAGCGAAACACAAGGACAGATACGCAGTATTTT. This chain connects TRBV30 to TRBJ2-3; D may be TRBD1 (6 bases). Looked up from germline, CDR1 is GTSNPN and CDR2 is SVGIG (reference sequence). V was shortened by 1 base and J by 3 bases, with 23 bases between the two germline ends. The CDR3 has 18 residues.

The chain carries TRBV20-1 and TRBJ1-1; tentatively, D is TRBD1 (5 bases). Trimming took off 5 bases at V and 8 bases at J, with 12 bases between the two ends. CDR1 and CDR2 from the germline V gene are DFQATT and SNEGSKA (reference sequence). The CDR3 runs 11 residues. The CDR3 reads CSAPTGTEAFF. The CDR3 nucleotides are TGCAGTGCTCCCACCGGGACGGAAGCTTTCTTT.

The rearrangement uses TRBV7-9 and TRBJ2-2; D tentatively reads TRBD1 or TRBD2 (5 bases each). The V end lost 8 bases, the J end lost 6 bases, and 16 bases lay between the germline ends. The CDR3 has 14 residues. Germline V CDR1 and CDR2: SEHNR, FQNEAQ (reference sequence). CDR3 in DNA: TGTGCCAGCCCGGGGATGAGAGGGGCCGGGGAGCTGTTTTTT. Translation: CASPGMRGAGELFF.

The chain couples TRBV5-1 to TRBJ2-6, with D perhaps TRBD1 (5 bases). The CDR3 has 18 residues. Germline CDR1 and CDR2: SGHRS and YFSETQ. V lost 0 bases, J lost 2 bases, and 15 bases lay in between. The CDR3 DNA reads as TGCGCCAGCAGCTTGGCTTTCGACAGTAGCCCTGGGGCCAACGTCCTGACTTTC. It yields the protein CASSLAFDSSPGANVLTF.

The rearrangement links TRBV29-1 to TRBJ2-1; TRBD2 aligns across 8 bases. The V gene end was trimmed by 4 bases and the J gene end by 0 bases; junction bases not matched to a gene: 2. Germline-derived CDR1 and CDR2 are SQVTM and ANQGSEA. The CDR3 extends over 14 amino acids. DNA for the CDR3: TGCAGCGTTGCAGCGGGAGTCTCCTACAATGAGCAGTTCTTC. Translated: CSVAAGVSYNEQFF.

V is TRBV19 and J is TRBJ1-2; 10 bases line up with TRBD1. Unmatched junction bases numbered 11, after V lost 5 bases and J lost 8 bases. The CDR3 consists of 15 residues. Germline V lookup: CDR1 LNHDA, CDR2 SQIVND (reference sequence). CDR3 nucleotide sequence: TGTGCCAGTAGTGCCCGGGACAGGGGAGGACGAGGCTACACCTTC. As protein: CASSARDRGGRGYTF.

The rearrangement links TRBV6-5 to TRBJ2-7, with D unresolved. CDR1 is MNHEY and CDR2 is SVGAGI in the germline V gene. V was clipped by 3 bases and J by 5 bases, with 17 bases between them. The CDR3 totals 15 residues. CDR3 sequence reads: CASSYYGGRANEQYF. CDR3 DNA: TGTGCCAGCAGTTATTATGGCGGCCGAGCCAACGAGCAGTACTTC.

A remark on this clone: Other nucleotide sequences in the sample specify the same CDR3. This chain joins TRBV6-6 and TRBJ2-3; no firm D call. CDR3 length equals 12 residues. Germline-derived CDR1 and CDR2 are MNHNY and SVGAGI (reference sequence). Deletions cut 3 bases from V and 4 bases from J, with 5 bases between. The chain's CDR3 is CASSYSSDTQYF. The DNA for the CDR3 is TGTGCCAGCAGTTATAGCTCAGATACGCAGTATTTT.